This T cell receptor (beta chain) was recorded in a study of blood T cell repertoires in COVID-19. The data were produced by immunoSEQ multiplex PCR, yet TCRdb's version contains in-frame clones alone and is incomplete. The sample shows about 440,000 clones, roughly 87% of them seen only once. This clone has just a few counts. The sequence derives from a woman between 18 and 29 years old with acute COVID-19. The sequenced sample was PBMCs or T cells enriched from blood (not recorded which).

The chain's CDR3 is CASSLEVSLRHSPLHF. For the CDR3, the DNA is TGTGCCAGCAGCTTAGAAGTGTCTTTGAGGCATTCACCCCTCCACTTT. The V call is TRBV7-6, the J call TRBJ1-6; the D is unclear. CDR1 is SGHVS and CDR2 is FNYEAQ in the germline V gene. V was pared by 1 base and J by 8 bases, with 15 bases between. The CDR3 spans 16 residues.